Following are 20 T cell receptor beta chains from one sample sequenced in a study of blood T cell repertoires in COVID-19. Repertoires were generated with immunoSEQ multiplex PCR, while TCRdb's copy carries only in-frame clones and drops some. The sample includes about 180,000 clones, 80% to 90% seen only once; the top ten take about a tenth. The source material was peripheral blood. The source is a human donor with active or convalescent COVID-19. The donor label of this sample is uncertain.

This chain links TRBV10-3 with TRBJ2-7; TRBD1 might be the D (6 bases). Germline lookup yields CDR1 ENHRY and CDR2 SYGVKD. This CDR3 region has 16 residues. Trimming took 4 bases from V and 1 from J, leaving 17 bases between them. CDR3 residues: CAISANDRKRSYEQYF. The CDR3 DNA is TGTGCCATCAGTGCAAACGACAGGAAACGGTCCTACGAGCAGTACTTC.

The chain carries TRBV15 and TRBJ1-4; a possible D gene is TRBD1 (6 bases). The germline CDR1 and CDR2 sequences are LNHNV and YYDKDF (reference sequence). The CDR3 loop spans 15 amino acids. Between the trimmed V and J ends, which lost 5 bases and 5 bases, there was a span of 15 bases. Here the CDR3 reads CATSSTGQKNEKLFF. CDR3 coding DNA: TGTGCCACCAGCTCTACAGGACAGAAAAATGAAAAACTGTTTTTT. The variable domain in full, with the rest retrieved from reference TRBV15 and TRBJ1-4, is DAMVIQNPRYQVTQFGKPVTLSCSQTLNHNVMYWYQQKSSQAPKLLFHYYDKDFNNEADTPDNFQSRRPNTSFCFLDIRSPGLGDTAMYLCATSSTGQKNEKLFFGSGTQLSVL.

This chain joins TRBV28 and TRBJ1-2, with 12 bases identical to TRBD1. Germline loops: CDR1 MDHEN, CDR2 SYDVKM. CDR3 length equals 18 residues. The V gene end was trimmed by 6 bases and the J gene end by 6 bases; junction bases not matched to a gene: 17. CDR3 sequence: CASSRWGTGGAAGDGYTF. The CDR3 nucleotides read TGTGCCAGCAGCCGGTGGGGGACAGGGGGCGCCGCCGGGGATGGCTACACCTTC.

CDR3: CASSLPVGRREGTGELFF. DNA for the CDR3: TGCGCCAGCAGCCTCCCGGTCGGCCGCCGGGAGGGGACCGGGGAGCTGTTTTTT. J is TRBJ2-2 and V is TRBV5-1; 8 nucleotides align to TRBD2. With 4 bases clipped from V and 5 bases from J, the junction kept 16 bases outside the gene matches. The germline V gene has CDR1 SGHRS and CDR2 YFSETQ. The CDR3 sequence is 18 residues long.

The rearrangement uses TRBV27 and TRBJ2-7; possibly TRBD1 for D (6 bases). V dropped 3 bases and J dropped 2 bases, with 17 bases sitting between them. The CDR3 sequence is 16 residues long. Germline values: CDR1 MNHEY, CDR2 SMNVEV (reference sequence). CDR3 region: CASSLRGWGQTYEQYF. Written as DNA, the CDR3 is TGTGCCAGCAGTTTGAGGGGTTGGGGGCAGACCTACGAGCAGTACTTC.

V and J are TRBV19 and TRBJ1-1; unclear D gene. CDR3 length: 15 amino acids. V dropped 1 base and J dropped 0 bases, with 9 bases sitting between them. In germline, CDR1 is LNHDA, CDR2 SQIVND (reference sequence). The CDR3 DNA is TGTGCCAGTAGTATAGGAGGGTTTATGAACACTGAAGCTTTCTTT. Protein product: CASSIGGFMNTEAFF.

The chain links TRBV10-2 to TRBJ2-7; 10 bases are a match to TRBD1. This CDR3 is built from 16 residues. Germline loops: CDR1 WSHSY, CDR2 SAAADI. The ends lost 3 bases at V and 6 bases at J; junction bases unmatched: 11. CDR3 sequence: CASSDSPGTGVVEQYF. The CDR3 DNA reads as TGCGCCAGCAGTGATTCCCCCGGGACAGGGGTTGTCGAGCAGTACTTC.

This chain joins TRBV11-3 and TRBJ2-3; 7 bases fit TRBD2. CDR3 length: 15 residues. V shed 7 bases, J shed 6 bases, and the junction held 13 bases outside the gene matches. Germline V gene data show CDR1 as SGHNT and CDR2 as YENEEA. In DNA, the CDR3 is TGTGCCAGCAATCCCAGCGGGACTGGAGGGGATACGCAGTATTTT. Its translation: CASNPSGTGGDTQYF.

The chain is built from TRBV12-3 or TRBV12-4 and TRBJ1-2, with 7 positions matching TRBD1. The J segment lost 5 bases and the V segment lost 3 bases, leaving 3 bases of the junction unmatched. The CDR3 runs to 13 residues. For the CDR3, the DNA is TGTGCCAGCAGTTTCCAGGGGGTGTATGGCTACACCTTC. This gives the protein CASSFQGVYGYTF.

The chain carries TRBV28 and TRBJ1-5, with TRBD1 matching over 8 bases. In germline, CDR1 is MDHEN, CDR2 SYDVKM. The CDR3 is 13 amino acids. The V gene end was trimmed by 7 bases and the J gene end by 4 bases; junction bases not matched to a gene: 3. The CDR3: CASNQGANQPQHF. CDR3 nucleotides: TGTGCCAGCAACCAGGGGGCGAATCAGCCCCAGCATTTT.

The rearrangement links TRBV7-2 to TRBJ2-1, with 7 positions matching TRBD2. This CDR3 contains 16 residues. Looked up from germline, CDR1 is SGHTA and CDR2 is FQGNSA. Unmatched junction bases numbered 10, after V lost 5 bases and J lost 3 bases. CDR3 DNA: TGTGCCAGCAGCCCCACGGCGGGGGTTCTCTACAATGAGCAGTTCTTC. Amino acid sequence: CASSPTAGVLYNEQFF.

V usage is TRBV21-1 and J usage is TRBJ2-7; the DNA was not used to check the table's D call, TRBD2. TRBV21-1 is assigned pseudogene status. CDR3 length equals 15 residues. CDR3 sequence reads: CASSSRGKRAYEQYF. The DNA for the CDR3 is TGTGCCAGCAGCTCACGGGGGAAGCGAGCCTACGAGCAGTACTTC.

This rearrangement joins TRBV7-9 to TRBJ1-1; D gene unclear. The CDR3 is 12 amino acids. Between the trimmed V and J ends, which lost 7 bases and 8 bases, there was a span of 14 bases. Germline V CDR1 and CDR2: SEHNR, FQNEAQ (reference sequence). The CDR3 DNA reads as TGTGCCAGCACCATGCGAGCACGAGAAGCTTTCTTT. It translates to CASTMRAREAFF.

The genes are TRBV25-1 and TRBJ2-3, with a tentative D call TRBD2 (5 bases). Trimming removed 10 bases from V and 1 base from J, with 6 bases in between. Germline-derived CDR1 and CDR2 are MGHDK and SYGVNS. This CDR3 has 11 amino acids. CDR3 nucleotide sequence: TGTGCCACCGGGGGCACAGATACGCAGTATTTT. Translating it yields CATGGTDTQYF.

CDR3 DNA sequence: TGCGCCAGCAGCCAAGATCGAGACGGGGAGCTGTTTTTT. This gives the protein CASSQDRDGELFF. The rearrangement joins TRBV4-3 to TRBJ2-2, with D unresolved. CDR3 size: 13 residues. In germline, CDR1 is LGHNA, CDR2 YSLEER. V lost 0 bases to trimming and J lost 7 bases, with 6 bases between them.

The sample holds one count of this clone. The rearrangement joins TRBV9 to TRBJ1-4, with 7 positions matching TRBD1. The CDR3 is 15 residues long. The ends lost 3 bases at V and 5 bases at J; junction bases unmatched: 7. Germline CDR1 and CDR2: SGDLS and YYNGEE. CDR3 amino acids: CASSEGRQGNEKLFF. The CDR3 DNA reads as TGTGCCAGCAGCGAGGGGAGACAGGGAAATGAAAAACTGTTTTTT.

On this clone itself: Compared with germline, one end of the junction differs, possibly owing to a read error. This chain uses TRBV10-3 with TRBJ2-1, with D perhaps matching TRBD1 (5 bases). Germline V gene data show CDR1 as ENHRY and CDR2 as SYGVKD. The CDR3 consists of 11 residues. The CDR3 protein is CVINRGWEQFF. CDR3 bases: TGTGTCATCAATAGGGGCTGGGAGCAGTTCTTC.

The chain links TRBV5-1 to TRBJ1-3, with 9 nucleotides matching TRBD1. The ends lost 4 bases at V and 4 bases at J; junction bases unmatched: 6. This CDR3 has 15 amino acids. Looked up from germline, CDR1 is SGHRS and CDR2 is YFSETQ. CDR3 residues: CASSAQGAGGNTIYF. CDR3 bases: TGCGCCAGCAGCGCACAGGGGGCCGGCGGAAACACCATATATTTT.

The chain carries TRBV7-9 and TRBJ1-2; D is unresolved. This CDR3 spans 17 amino acids. V lost 2 bases and J 3 bases, leaving 19 bases between the germline ends. Germline assignment: CDR1 SEHNR and CDR2 FQNEAQ (reference sequence). The CDR3 loop is CASSLWSGNLEDYGYTF. Written as DNA, the CDR3 is TGTGCCAGCAGCTTATGGTCGGGAAATTTAGAGGACTATGGCTACACCTTC.

DNA for the CDR3: TGCGCCAGCAGCCAAGATGGGAGATACGAGCAGTACTTC. Translating it yields CASSQDGRYEQYF. The chain is built from TRBV4-1 and TRBJ2-7, with D perhaps matching TRBD2 (5 bases). CDR1 is MGHRA and CDR2 is YSYEKL in the germline V gene. The length of the CDR3 is 13 residues. V dropped 0 bases and J dropped 4 bases, with 7 bases sitting between them.